The source of this T cell receptor beta chain is a study of graft-versus-host responses after intestinal transplantation. Sequencing used immunoSEQ multiplex PCR; TCRdb keeps in-frame clones, though not all of them. The sample records about 11,000 clones, roughly a third being singletons. Germline V CDR1 and CDR2: SGHAT, FQNNGV. CDR3 length: 13 amino acids. Trimming stripped 4 bases from V and 2 bases from J, with 6 bases between. This clone came up a few times. The source was alloreactive CD4+ T cells from a mixed lymphocyte reaction culture, collected before transplantation. As to subset: CFSE-low proliferating T cells sorted from roughly six-day pre-transplant mixed lymphocyte reaction (GvH or HvG direction). V and J are TRBV11-2 and TRBJ1-3, with a possible D match to TRBD1 (5 bases). This TCR was recovered from a human patient who was an organ donor for intestinal transplantation. DNA of the CDR3: TGTGCCAGCAGCTCAGGGACTGGAAACACCATATATTTT. Its protein is CASSSGTGNTIYF.